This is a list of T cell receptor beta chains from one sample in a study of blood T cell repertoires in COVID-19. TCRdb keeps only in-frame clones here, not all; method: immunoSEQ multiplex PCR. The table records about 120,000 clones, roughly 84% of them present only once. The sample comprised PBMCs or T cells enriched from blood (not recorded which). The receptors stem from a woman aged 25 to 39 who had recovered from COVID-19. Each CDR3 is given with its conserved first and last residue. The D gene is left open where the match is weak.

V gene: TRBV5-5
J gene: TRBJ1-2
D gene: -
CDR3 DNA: TGTGCCAGCAGCTTGGATAGGGGCTATGGCTACACCTTC
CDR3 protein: CASSLDRGYGYTF

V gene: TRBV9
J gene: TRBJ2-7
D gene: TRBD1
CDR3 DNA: TGTGCCAGCAGCCCCAAGGGGGCTAATTACGAGCAGTACTTC
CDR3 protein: CASSPKGANYEQYF

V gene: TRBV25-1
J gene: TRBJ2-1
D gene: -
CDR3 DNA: TGTGCCAGCAGCGCCCCGGGTCTAGTGTACAATGAGCAGTTCTTC
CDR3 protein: CASSAPGLVYNEQFF

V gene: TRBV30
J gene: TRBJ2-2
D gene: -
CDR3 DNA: TGTGCCTGGCACGCGGGTGAGACCGGGGAGCTGTTTTTT
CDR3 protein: CAWHAGETGELFF

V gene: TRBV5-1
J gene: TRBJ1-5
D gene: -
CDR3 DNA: TGCGCCAGCAGCTTGGATTGGGGAGGTCAGCCCCAGCATTTT
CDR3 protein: CASSLDWGGQPQHF

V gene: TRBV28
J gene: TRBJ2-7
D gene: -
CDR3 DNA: TGTGCCAGCAGTTTTCCAGCGGGCCTCTACGAGCAGTACTTC
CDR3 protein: CASSFPAGLYEQYF

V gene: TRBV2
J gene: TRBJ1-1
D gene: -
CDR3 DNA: TGTGCCGGAGCACCCAGCGGGACACCAAACACTGAAGCTTTCTTT
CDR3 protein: CAGAPSGTPNTEAFF

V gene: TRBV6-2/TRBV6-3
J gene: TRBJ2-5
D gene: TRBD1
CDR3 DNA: TGTGCCAGCAGTTTCCCCGGGACAGGGGTTAAAGAGACCCAGTACTTC
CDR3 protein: CASSFPGTGVKETQYF

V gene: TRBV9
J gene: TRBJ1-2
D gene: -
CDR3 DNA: TGTGCCAGCAGCGTAGACGACAGGTACTATGGCTACACCTTC
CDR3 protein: CASSVDDRYYGYTF

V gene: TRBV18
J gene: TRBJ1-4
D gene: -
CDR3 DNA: TGTGCCAGCTCACCGCAGGGGCATGAAAAACTGTTTTTT
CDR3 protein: CASSPQGHEKLFF

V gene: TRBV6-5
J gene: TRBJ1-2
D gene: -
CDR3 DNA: TGTGCCAGCAGCAAAACAGGGACCTATGGCTACACCTTC
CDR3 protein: CASSKTGTYGYTF

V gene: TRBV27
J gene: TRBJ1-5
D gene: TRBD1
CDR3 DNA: TGTGCCAGCAGTTTGGTACAGGGGGATCAGCCCCAGCATTTT
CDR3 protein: CASSLVQGDQPQHF

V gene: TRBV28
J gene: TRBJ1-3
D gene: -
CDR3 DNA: TGTGCCAGCAGTTTCGCGGAGGGGATCTCTGGAAACACCATATATTTT
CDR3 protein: CASSFAEGISGNTIYF

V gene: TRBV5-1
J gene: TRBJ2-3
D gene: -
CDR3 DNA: TGCGCCAGCAGCCCGGACTTCATAACAGATACGCAGTATTTT
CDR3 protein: CASSPDFITDTQYF

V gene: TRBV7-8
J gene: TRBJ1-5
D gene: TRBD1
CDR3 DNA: TGTGCCAGCAGCCCGGGACAGGAGAATCAGCCCCAGCATTTT
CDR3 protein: CASSPGQENQPQHF

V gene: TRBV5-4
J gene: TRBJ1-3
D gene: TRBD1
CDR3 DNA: TGTGCCAGCAGCCTCCGACAGGGGGCGGAAGGAAACACCATATATTTT
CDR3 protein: CASSLRQGAEGNTIYF

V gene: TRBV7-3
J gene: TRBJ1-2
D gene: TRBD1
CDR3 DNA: TGTGCCAGCAGCTTAGGGACAGGGACTGGCTACACCTTC
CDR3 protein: CASSLGTGTGYTF

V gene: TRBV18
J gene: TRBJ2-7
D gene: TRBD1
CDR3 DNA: TGTGCCAGCTCCCGGGACAGGACCGCCTACGAGCAGTACTTC
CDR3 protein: CASSRDRTAYEQYF

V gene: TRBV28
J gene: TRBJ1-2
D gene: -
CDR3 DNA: TGTGCCAGCAGTACGAGTCGTGGCTACACCTTC
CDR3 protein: CASSTSRGYTF

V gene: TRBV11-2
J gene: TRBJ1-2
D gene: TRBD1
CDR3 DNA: TGTGCCAGCAGCTTAGGAGGACAGGGGCACTATGGCTACACCTTC
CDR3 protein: CASSLGGQGHYGYTF